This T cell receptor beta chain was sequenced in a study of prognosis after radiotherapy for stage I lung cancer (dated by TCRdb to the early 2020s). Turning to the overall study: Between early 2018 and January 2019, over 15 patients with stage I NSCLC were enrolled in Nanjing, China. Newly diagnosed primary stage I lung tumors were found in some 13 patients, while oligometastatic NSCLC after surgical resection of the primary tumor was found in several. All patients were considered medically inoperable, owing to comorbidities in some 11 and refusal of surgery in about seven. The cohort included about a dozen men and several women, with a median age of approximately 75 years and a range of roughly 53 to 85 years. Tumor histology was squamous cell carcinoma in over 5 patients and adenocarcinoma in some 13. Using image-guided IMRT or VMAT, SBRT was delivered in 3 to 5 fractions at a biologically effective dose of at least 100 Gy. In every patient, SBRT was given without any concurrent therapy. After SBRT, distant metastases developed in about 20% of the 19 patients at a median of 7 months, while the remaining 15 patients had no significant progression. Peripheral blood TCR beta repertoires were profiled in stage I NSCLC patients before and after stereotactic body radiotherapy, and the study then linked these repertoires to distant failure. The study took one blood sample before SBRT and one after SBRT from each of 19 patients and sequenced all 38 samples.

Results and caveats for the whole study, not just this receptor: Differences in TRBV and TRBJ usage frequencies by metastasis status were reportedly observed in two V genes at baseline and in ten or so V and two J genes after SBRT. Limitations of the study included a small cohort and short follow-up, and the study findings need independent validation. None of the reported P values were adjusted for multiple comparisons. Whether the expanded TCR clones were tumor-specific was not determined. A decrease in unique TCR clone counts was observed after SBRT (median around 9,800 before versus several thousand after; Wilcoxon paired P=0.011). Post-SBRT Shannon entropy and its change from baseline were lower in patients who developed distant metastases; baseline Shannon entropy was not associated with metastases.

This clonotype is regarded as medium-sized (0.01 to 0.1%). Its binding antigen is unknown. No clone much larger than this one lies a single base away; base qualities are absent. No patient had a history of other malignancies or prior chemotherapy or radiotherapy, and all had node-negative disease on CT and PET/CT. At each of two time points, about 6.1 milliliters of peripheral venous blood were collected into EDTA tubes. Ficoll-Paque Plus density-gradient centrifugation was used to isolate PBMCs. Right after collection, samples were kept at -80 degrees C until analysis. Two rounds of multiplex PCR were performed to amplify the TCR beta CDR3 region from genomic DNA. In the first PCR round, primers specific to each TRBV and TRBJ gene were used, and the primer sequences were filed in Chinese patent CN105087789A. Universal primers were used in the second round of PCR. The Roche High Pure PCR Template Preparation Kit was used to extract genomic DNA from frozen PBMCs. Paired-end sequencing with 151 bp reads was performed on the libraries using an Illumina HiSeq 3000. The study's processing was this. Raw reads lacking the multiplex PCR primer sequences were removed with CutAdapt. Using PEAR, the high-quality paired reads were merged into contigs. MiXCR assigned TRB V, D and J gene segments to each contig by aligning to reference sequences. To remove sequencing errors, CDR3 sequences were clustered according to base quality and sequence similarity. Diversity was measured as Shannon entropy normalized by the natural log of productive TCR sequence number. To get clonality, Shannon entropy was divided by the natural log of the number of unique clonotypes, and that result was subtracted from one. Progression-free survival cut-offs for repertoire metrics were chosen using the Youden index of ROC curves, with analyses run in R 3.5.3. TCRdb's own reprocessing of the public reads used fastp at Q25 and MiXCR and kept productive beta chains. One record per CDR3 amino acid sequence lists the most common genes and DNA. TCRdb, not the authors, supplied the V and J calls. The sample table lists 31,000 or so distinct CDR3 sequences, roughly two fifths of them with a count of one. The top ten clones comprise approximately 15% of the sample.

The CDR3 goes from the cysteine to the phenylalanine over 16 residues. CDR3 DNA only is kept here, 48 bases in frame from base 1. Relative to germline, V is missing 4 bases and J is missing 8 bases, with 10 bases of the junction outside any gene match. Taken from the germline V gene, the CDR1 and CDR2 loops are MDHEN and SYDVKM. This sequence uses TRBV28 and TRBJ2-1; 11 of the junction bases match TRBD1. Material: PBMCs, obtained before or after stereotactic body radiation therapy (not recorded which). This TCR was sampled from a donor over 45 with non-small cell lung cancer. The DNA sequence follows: TGTGCCAGCAGTTCCACCGGGACAGGGGGTTTCTATGAGCAGTTCTTC. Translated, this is CASSSTGTGGFYEQFF.